The clone carrying this T cell receptor beta chain was recorded once. This CDR3 is 15 amino acids long. Germline lookup yields CDR1 ENHRY and CDR2 SYGVKD. V was cut by 6 bases and J by 10 bases, with 22 bases left in between. The entry originates in a study of blood T cell repertoires in COVID-19. Study-wide background: Whether acute or convalescent, the COVID-19 samples came from the United States, Italy and Spain. Sources were T cells, B-cell-depleted T cells, or PBMCs; the material itself was cDNA or gDNA.

This table comes from immunoSEQ multiplex PCR, and its TCRdb copy is limited to in-frame clones, with some not included. The sample holds over 40,000 clones, around 93% seen once. Sequencing used peripheral blood. This receptor was obtained from a human donor in a cohort sampled during active COVID-19. This chain links TRBV10-3 with TRBJ1-3; TRBD1 is a possible D gene (6 bases). In DNA, the CDR3 is TGTGCCATCAGGGTTGGGGGGGCAGATGTGGAAACCATATATTTT. Translating gives CAIRVGGADVETIYF.